The clone carrying this T cell receptor beta chain was observed once. The data belong to a study of blood T cell repertoires in COVID-19. Looking at the study overall: Italy, Spain and the United States were the sources of the convalescent and acute COVID-19 samples. T cells, B-cell-depleted T cells, or PBMCs supplied cDNA or gDNA.

The junction had 13 bases not matched to a gene; V was cut back by 6 bases and J by 5 bases. The CDR3 totals 16 residues. Per germline, CDR1 SGHTA and CDR2 FQGNSA. Original data processing: Using reference gene primer amplification, nucleated cell counts were estimated. This table comes from immunoSEQ multiplex PCR, and its TCRdb copy is limited to in-frame clones, with some not included. The D gene and trimming were derived from the DNA, and the V and J assignments and clone size from that table. The sample lists 45,000 to 75,000 clones, around 88% seen once, with around 4.8% in the top ten. This sequence originates from a man aged 60 to 75 with acute or convalescent COVID-19. What was sequenced was peripheral blood. This chain joins TRBV7-2 and TRBJ2-1; 7 bases align to TRBD2. CDR3 coding DNA: TGTGCCAGCAGTTTCCCCTTACTAGCGAGAAACAATGAGCAGTTCTTC. Protein product: CASSFPLLARNNEQFF.